This T cell receptor beta chain was sequenced for a study of OX40 agonist ivuxolimab in advanced cancers. The overall study: The group had a mean age of around 60 years, ranged from about 20 to 79, and was 75% to 85% male. Partial responses were achieved by three patients, of whom one had hepatocellular carcinoma and two had cutaneous melanoma.

Study-level findings and limits: Antigen specificity was not determined for the expanded peripheral T cells. At doses 0.1 to 3.0 mg/kg, CD4+ and CD8+ clones expanded.

The junction had 10 bases not matched to a gene; V was cut back by 5 bases and J by 6 bases. CDR1 and CDR2 (germline): SGHTA, FQGNSA. This CDR3 comprises 14 residues. Turning to this clone: Its antigen is unidentified.

Sequenced by immunoSEQ multiplex PCR; TCRdb stores in-frame clones only, minus some. The sample yields about 69,000 clones, roughly 90% seen once. The chain has TRBV7-2 and TRBJ2-7; TRBD1 matches at 7 bases. The origin of this receptor is an adult with an advanced solid tumor such as melanoma, head and neck, liver or kidney cancer. This sample comprised CD4+ or CD8+ T cells sorted from blood, obtained in a trial of the OX40 agonist ivuxolimab. The CDR3 DNA is TGTGCCAGCAGCCCCCGGGACAGACTCTCCGAGCAGTACTTC. It encodes CASSPRDRLSEQYF.